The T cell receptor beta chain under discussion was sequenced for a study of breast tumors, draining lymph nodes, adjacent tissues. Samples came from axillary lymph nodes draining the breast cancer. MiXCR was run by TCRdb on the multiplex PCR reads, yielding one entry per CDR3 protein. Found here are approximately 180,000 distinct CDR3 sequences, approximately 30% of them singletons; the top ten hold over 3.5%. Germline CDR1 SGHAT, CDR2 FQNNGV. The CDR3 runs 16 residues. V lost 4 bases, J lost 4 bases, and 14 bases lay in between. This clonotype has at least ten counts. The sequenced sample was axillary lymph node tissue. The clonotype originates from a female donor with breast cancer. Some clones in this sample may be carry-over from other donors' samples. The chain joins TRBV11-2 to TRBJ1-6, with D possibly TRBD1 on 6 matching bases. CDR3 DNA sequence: TGTGCCAGCAGCTCTTCCGGGACACTGTATAATTCACCCCTCCACTTT. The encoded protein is CASSSSGTLYNSPLHF.